Listed here are 5 T cell receptor beta chains from one sample, sequenced in a study of cytomegalovirus exposure and HLA in healthy donors. Researchers ran the PCR with 60 Vbeta and 13 Jbeta primers. Using immunoSEQ multiplex PCR, the repertoire was profiled, and TCRdb retains in-frame clones only, with some absent. Its table records 150,000 to 200,000 clones. The source material was PBMCs. Every receptor here comes from an older woman in good health and CMV-seronegative.

The V and J genes are TRBV10-3 and TRBJ2-5; D uncertain. The germline V and J ends were trimmed by 4 bases and 0 bases, with 3 bases remaining between them. The CDR3 totals 12 residues. CDR1 is ENHRY and CDR2 is SYGVKD in the germline V gene. CDR3 residues: CAISADQETQYF. DNA of the CDR3: TGTGCCATCAGTGCGGACCAAGAGACCCAGTACTTC.

The chain links TRBV4-1 to TRBJ1-1; D not resolved. Germline CDR1 is MGHRA and CDR2 is YSYEKL. The CDR3 spans 16 residues. Trimming removed 1 base from V and 5 bases from J, with 17 bases in between. CDR3 sequence: CASSQGEGSGWTEAFF. The CDR3 DNA follows: TGCGCCAGCAGCCAAGGAGAAGGTTCAGGATGGACTGAAGCTTTCTTT.

The rearrangement uses TRBV7-2 and TRBJ1-1; no clear D gene. The CDR3 contains 15 residues. Between the trimmed V and J ends, which lost 3 bases and 0 bases, there was a span of 11 bases. Germline CDR1 reads SGHTA; CDR2 reads FQGNSA. The CDR3 nucleotides read TGTGCCAGCAGCTTTGACAACCTCATGAACACTGAAGCTTTCTTT. Translating gives CASSFDNLMNTEAFF.

As for this clone: This same CDR3 is encoded by further DNA sequences in the sample. The chain uses TRBV5-1 and TRBJ1-1, with D hard to call. Between the trimmed V and J ends, which lost 0 bases and 0 bases, there was a span of 9 bases. Germline V gene lookup returns CDR1 SGHRS and CDR2 YFSETQ. This CDR3 comprises 15 residues. The CDR3 loop reads CASSLDPGMNTEAFF. The DNA of the CDR3 is TGCGCCAGCAGCTTGGACCCGGGAATGAACACTGAAGCTTTCTTT.

This sequence joins TRBV5-1 and TRBJ2-3, with a possible D match to TRBD2 (5 bases). This CDR3 comprises 17 residues. Trimming removed 0 bases from V and 1 base from J, with 15 bases in between. CDR1 is SGHRS and CDR2 is YFSETQ in the germline V gene. The CDR3 loop reads CASSLARNGVGTDTQYF. CDR3 nucleotides: TGCGCCAGCAGCTTGGCCAGGAACGGGGTGGGCACAGATACGCAGTATTTT.